Listed here are 24 T cell receptor beta chains from one sample, sequenced in a study of blood T cell repertoires in COVID-19. TCRdb's table, derived via immunoSEQ multiplex PCR, lists solely in-frame clones and lacks some. Of hundreds of thousands of clones listed, 84% were seen once; the top ten hold roughly 20%. The sequencing sample was made of peripheral blood. These receptors were obtained from a woman older than 75 with active or convalescent COVID-19.

V and J are TRBV2 and TRBJ2-3; 9 positions match TRBD2. Losses at the gene ends were 6 bases for V and 5 bases for J; bases not matched to a gene: 6. The V gene's germline CDR1 is SNHLY and CDR2 FYNNEI. This CDR3 comprises 14 residues. The DNA of the CDR3 is TGTGCCAGCAGGTGGCGGGAGGGCAGAGATACGCAGTATTTT. Protein: CASRWREGRDTQYF.

The chain combines TRBV7-2 with TRBJ1-2, with 10 nucleotides matching TRBD1. Germline CDR1 is SGHTA and CDR2 is FQGNSA. The CDR3 is 13 residues long. V lost 5 bases, J lost 5 bases, and 2 bases stayed unmatched. The DNA of the CDR3 is TGTGCCAGCAGCCCGGGACAGGGGTATGGCTACACCTTC. As protein: CASSPGQGYGYTF.

This clone was found once. The rearrangement uses TRBV18 and TRBJ2-7; possible D gene TRBD2, 7 bases. In germline, CDR1 is KGHSH, CDR2 LQKENI. Deletions cut 2 bases from V and 6 bases from J, with 11 bases between. The CDR3 loop spans 13 amino acids. The CDR3 DNA is TGTGCCAGCTCACCAGGGGGGGCTGGCGAGCAGTACTTC. It translates to CASSPGGAGEQYF.

The rearrangement links TRBV7-9 to TRBJ1-6, with D tentatively TRBD1 (6 bases). The germline gives CDR1 SEHNR, CDR2 FQNEAQ (reference sequence). The V end lost 3 bases, the J end lost 12 bases, and 9 bases lay between the germline ends. This CDR3 comprises 12 residues. The DNA for the CDR3 is TGTGCCAGCAGCTTGAGGGGGTTACCCCTCCACTTT. Translated, it gives CASSLRGLPLHF.

The rearrangement joins TRBV29-1 to TRBJ2-1; the D gene is possibly TRBD2 (5 bases). The length of the CDR3 is 14 residues. Germline CDR1 reads SQVTM; CDR2 reads ANQGSEA. The V end was cut by 8 bases, the J end by 5 bases, with 19 bases between. CDR3 residues: CSSKTGGVHNEQFF. The CDR3 DNA reads TGCAGCTCTAAGACCGGAGGTGTCCACAATGAGCAGTTCTTC.

V and J are TRBV2 and TRBJ1-1; D may be TRBD1 (6 bases). V dropped 6 bases and J dropped 0 bases, with 14 bases sitting between them. The CDR3 extends over 15 amino acids. Germline CDR1 is SNHLY and CDR2 is FYNNEI. As DNA, the CDR3 is TGTGCCAGCAGCCAAGGACAGATCATGAACACTGAAGCTTTCTTT. It translates to CASSQGQIMNTEAFF.

The chain links TRBV7-2 to TRBJ1-6; D remains ambiguous. Germline assignment: CDR1 SGHTA and CDR2 FQGNSA. Between the trimmed V and J ends, which lost 1 base and 9 bases, there was a span of 16 bases. This CDR3 spans 16 amino acids. The CDR3 DNA follows: TGTGCCAGCAGCTTAGGTTCTGGGCGGGGTGTTTCACCCCTCCACTTT. Protein: CASSLGSGRGVSPLHF.

The chain employs TRBV4-3 and TRBJ1-4; 7 nucleotides line up with TRBD1. Trimming took 3 bases from V and 6 from J; bases not matched to a gene: 7. There are 15 residues in the CDR3. Germline loops: CDR1 LGHNA, CDR2 YSLEER. The DNA for the CDR3 is TGCGCCAGCAGCCACGAACAGGGGCGCGATGAAAAACTGTTTTTT. Protein: CASSHEQGRDEKLFF.

The gene calls are TRBV4-3 and TRBJ1-5; unclear D gene. Germline assignment: CDR1 LGHNA and CDR2 YSLEER. V was pared by 0 bases and J by 4 bases, with 7 bases between. The CDR3 is 14 residues long. This CDR3 is CASSQDSGNQPQHF. In nucleotides, the CDR3 is TGCGCCAGCAGCCAAGACAGCGGGAATCAGCCCCAGCATTTT.

This chain uses TRBV6-5 with TRBJ2-1; 7 bases agree with TRBD1. Germline V CDR1 and CDR2: MNHEY, SVGAGI. The length of the CDR3 is 15 residues. V shed 5 bases, J shed 8 bases, and the junction held 12 bases outside the gene matches. CDR3 in amino acids: CASSPPMAGGYEQFF. DNA of the CDR3: TGTGCCAGCAGTCCTCCCATGGCAGGGGGATATGAGCAGTTCTTC.

This rearrangement joins TRBV12-3 or TRBV12-4 to TRBJ1-1; D is perhaps TRBD1 (6 bases). The CDR3 loop spans 13 amino acids. V lost 1 base to trimming and J lost 11 bases, with 14 bases between them. The CDR3 is CASSLGPTGRAFF. CDR3 nucleotide sequence: TGTGCCAGCAGTTTAGGGCCTACAGGGCGGGCTTTCTTT.

The chain employs TRBV5-4 and TRBJ2-1; TRBD2 aligns across 8 bases. The CDR3 is 14 amino acids. Looked up from germline, CDR1 is SGHNT and CDR2 is YYREEE (reference sequence). With 2 bases clipped from V and 7 bases from J, the junction kept 5 bases outside the gene matches. The CDR3 nucleotides read TGTGCCAGCAGCTTAGAGCGGGGGTATAATGAGCAGTTCTTC. Its protein is CASSLERGYNEQFF.

The V and J genes are TRBV5-1 and TRBJ2-7; TRBD1 aligns across 8 bases. Germline CDR1 SGHRS, CDR2 YFSETQ. This CDR3 spans 16 amino acids. The ends lost 3 bases at V and 3 bases at J; junction bases unmatched: 11. CDR3 sequence: CASSWGQGAVSYEQYF. For the CDR3, the DNA is TGCGCCAGCAGCTGGGGGCAGGGGGCAGTCAGCTACGAGCAGTACTTC.

J is TRBJ2-1 and V is TRBV28; 10 bases align to TRBD1. The germline V gene has CDR1 MDHEN and CDR2 SYDVKM. CDR3 length: 15 residues. V shed 5 bases, J shed 8 bases, and the junction held 9 bases outside the gene matches. The CDR3 bases are TGTGCCAGCAGTCCACCGGGACAGGGGTGGGATGAGCAGTTCTTC. Protein product: CASSPPGQGWDEQFF.

This clone has just a few counts. This chain joins TRBV29-1 and TRBJ2-5; 10 bases map to TRBD1. CDR1 is SQVTM and CDR2 is ANQGSEA in the germline V gene. This CDR3 is 13 amino acids long. The trim removed 4 bases at V and 5 bases at J, leaving 4 bases unmatched. The CDR3 nucleotides are TGCAGCGTTGGACAGGGGGCGAGGGAGACCCAGTACTTC. It translates to CSVGQGARETQYF.

This chain joins TRBV2 and TRBJ1-2, with D possibly being TRBD1 (5 bases). The CDR3 is made up of 14 amino acids. The germline gives CDR1 SNHLY, CDR2 FYNNEI. V was pared by 2 bases and J by 5 bases, with 12 bases between. The CDR3 loop reads CASSETRTIYGYTF. Written as DNA, the CDR3 is TGTGCCAGCAGTGAAACGAGGACAATATATGGCTACACCTTC.

This clone has just a few counts. V and J are TRBV6-5 and TRBJ1-2; 7 positions match TRBD1. Germline V gene lookup returns CDR1 MNHEY and CDR2 SVGAGI. This CDR3 has 14 amino acids. J lost 7 bases, V lost 0 bases, and 5 bases had no gene match. Here the CDR3 DNA reads TGTGCCAGCAGTTACTCTACAGGGGCCGCTGGCTACACCTTC. It is translated as CASSYSTGAAGYTF.

The chain recombines TRBV5-1 with TRBJ2-7; 7 bases line up with TRBD2. Trimming at V came to 0 bases and at J to 0 bases, leaving 0 bases not matched to a gene. Germline values: CDR1 SGHRS, CDR2 YFSETQ. This CDR3 contains 14 residues. The DNA for the CDR3 is TGCGCCAGCAGCTTGGGGGACTACTCCTACGAGCAGTACTTC. It is translated as CASSLGDYSYEQYF.

In this sample, this clone turned up a few times. V usage is TRBV19 and J usage is TRBJ1-5, with 7 bases matching TRBD1. This CDR3 is 15 amino acids long. CDR1 is LNHDA and CDR2 is SQIVND in the germline V gene (reference sequence). V lost 3 bases, J lost 4 bases, and 6 bases stayed unmatched. CDR3: CASSILRDRNQPQHF. CDR3 nucleotides: TGTGCCAGTAGTATCCTCCGGGACAGAAATCAGCCCCAGCATTTT.

The CDR3 region has the DNA TGTGCCAGCAGCTCTAGGGGACAGGGGGCGATCAAGACCCAGTACTTC. Translated, it gives CASSSRGQGAIKTQYF. The gene calls are TRBV7-9 and TRBJ2-5; 12 nucleotides match TRBD1. The CDR3 spans 16 residues. The germline CDR1 and CDR2 sequences are SEHNR and FQNEAQ (reference sequence). V shed 4 bases, J shed 6 bases, and the junction held 9 bases outside the gene matches. The full variable domain, its missing parts supplied by reference TRBV7-9 and TRBJ2-5, is DTGVSQNPRHKITKRGQNVTFRCDPISEHNRLYWYRQTLGQGPEFLTYFQNEAQLEKSRLLSDRFSAERPKGSFSTLEIQRTEQGDSAMYLCASSSRGQGAIKTQYFGPGTRLLVL.

The J gene is TRBJ1-5, the V gene TRBV5-1; 9 positions match TRBD1. V lost 2 bases, J lost 2 bases, and 2 bases stayed unmatched. The length of the CDR3 is 15 residues. From germline, CDR1 is SGHRS and CDR2 YFSETQ. CDR3 DNA sequence: TGCGCCAGCAGCTTACAGGGGGCAGGCAATCAGCCCCAGCATTTT. This sequence encodes CASSLQGAGNQPQHF.

The rearrangement links TRBV14 to TRBJ1-1, with D possibly matching TRBD1 (5 bases). V gave up 1 base and J gave up 3 bases, with 6 bases separating them. Germline V CDR1 and CDR2: SGHDN, FVKESK. The CDR3 spans 13 residues. The DNA of the CDR3 is TGTGCCAGCAGCCAAGGACAGCACACTGAAGCTTTCTTT. It is translated as CASSQGQHTEAFF. Together with reference TRBV14 and TRBJ1-1, the CDR3 gives the full variable domain: EAGVTQFPSHSVIEKGQTVTLRCDPISGHDNLYWYRRVMGKEIKFLLHFVKESKQDESGMPNNRFLAERTGGTYSTLKVQPAELEDSGVYFCASSQGQHTEAFFGQGTRLTVV.

The V and J genes are TRBV30 and TRBJ1-1; D is possibly TRBD1 (6 bases). The CDR3 consists of 13 residues. Trimming shortened V by 5 bases and J by 4 bases, and 14 bases separated the two germline ends. Germline V gives CDR1 GTSNPN, CDR2 SVGIG (reference sequence). CDR3 loop: CAWGPGHGTEAFF. The DNA of the CDR3 is TGTGCCTGGGGACCGGGACACGGCACTGAAGCTTTCTTT.

The chain uses TRBV7-2 and TRBJ2-1; TRBD2 aligns across 8 bases. The V gene end was trimmed by 6 bases and the J gene end by 4 bases; junction bases not matched to a gene: 11. CDR3 length equals 16 residues. Germline-derived CDR1 and CDR2 are SGHTA and FQGNSA. The CDR3 spells CASRPPGGAVYNEQFF. DNA of the CDR3: TGTGCCAGCAGACCCCCCGGGGGGGCGGTTTACAATGAGCAGTTCTTC.